This TCR beta chain came from a study of shared clonotypes between healthy human individuals. This CDR3 has 12 amino acids. Looked up from germline, CDR1 is SGHNT and CDR2 is YYREEE (reference sequence). The repertoire was sequenced with immunoSEQ multiplex PCR; TCRdb's copy has only in-frame clones and lacks some. The table records over 750,000 clones, 90% to 98% of them present only once. Naive CD8 cells comprised CD45RO-negative, CCR7-positively selected cells, excluding terminally differentiated effector memory CD45RA+ cells. Comment on this clone: Compared with germline, one end of the junction differs, possibly owing to a read error.

The receptor was isolated from a man aged 25-45 years in good health. The sample consisted of naive CD8+ T cells sorted from blood. The rearrangement links TRBV5-4 to TRBJ1-4, with 8 bases matching TRBD1. The CDR3 region has the DNA TGTGCCAGCAGCTTGTTATTGGACAGGGAGATTTTT. This codes for CASSLLLDREIF.